The 21 T cell receptor beta chains in this list originate from one sample, sequenced in a study of shared clonotypes between healthy human individuals. Repertoires were generated with immunoSEQ multiplex PCR, while TCRdb's copy carries only in-frame clones and drops some. Of around 990,000 clones in the sample, about 72% were seen once. Sequences were obtained from memory CD4+ T cells from PBMCs. Subset given: CD45RA-negative fraction. These receptors were taken from a man aged 18 to 29 in good health. Some clones in this sample may be carry-over from other donors' samples.

The chain combines TRBV5-5 with TRBJ1-1, with 8 bases aligning to TRBD1. The CDR3 is 14 residues long. Per the germline V gene, CDR1 is SGHKS and CDR2 is YYEKEE (reference sequence). The V and J ends lost 3 bases and 3 bases, in that order; junction bases with no gene match: 4. The CDR3 here is CASSSQGADTEAFF. The CDR3 DNA reads TGTGCCAGCAGCTCTCAGGGGGCCGACACTGAAGCTTTCTTT.

This clone was counted once. The J gene is TRBJ2-2, the V gene TRBV4-3; D ambiguous. V shed 4 bases and J shed 5 bases, with 11 bases lying between them. The CDR3 loop spans 14 amino acids. CDR1 is LGHNA and CDR2 is YSLEER in the germline V gene. CDR3 sequence: CASSLDTRTGELFF. CDR3 coding DNA: TGCGCCAGCAGCCTCGACACTCGGACCGGGGAGCTGTTTTTT.

V and J are TRBV5-1 and TRBJ1-4, with TRBD1 matching 8 bases. CDR1 and CDR2 (germline): SGHRS, YFSETQ. CDR3 length: 16 amino acids. Trimming took 5 bases from V and 8 from J; bases not matched to a gene: 14. The CDR3 sequence is CASRGQGAGNREKLFF. CDR3 sequence (DNA): TGCGCCAGCAGGGGGCAGGGGGCTGGCAATCGGGAAAAACTGTTTTTT.

With regard to this clone: One base separates it from a far larger clone, so it is likely a read error. This chain connects TRBV30 to TRBJ2-5; no reliable D call. This CDR3 contains 14 residues. Trimming removed 3 bases from V and 0 bases from J, with 11 bases in between. Germline assignment: CDR1 GTSNPN and CDR2 SVGIG (reference sequence). The CDR3 reads CAWRRLLHQETQYF. CDR3 DNA sequence: TGTGCCTGGAGGAGGCTCCTGCACCAAGAGACCCAGTACTTC.

This clone occurred a few times. The gene calls are TRBV6-5 and TRBJ1-1; perhaps TRBD1 as D (5 bases). CDR1 is MNHEY, CDR2 SVGAGI, per germline. V gave up 0 bases and J gave up 7 bases, with 9 bases separating them. The CDR3 has 13 residues. CDR3 DNA: TGTGCCAGCAGTTACTCTGGGACGAGTGAAGCTTTCTTT. It codes for CASSYSGTSEAFF.

The CDR3 sequence: CASSLQGARTEAFF. In nucleotides, the CDR3 is TGTGCCAGCAGTTTACAGGGGGCGCGCACTGAAGCTTTCTTT. The V call is TRBV27, the J call TRBJ1-1; 8 nucleotides align to TRBD1. The germline V gene has CDR1 MNHEY and CDR2 SMNVEV (reference sequence). The V segment lost 2 bases and the J segment 4 bases; nucleotides outside the gene matches: 3. The CDR3 runs 14 residues.

The V and J genes are TRBV4-1 and TRBJ2-3; 8 nucleotides align to TRBD2. From germline, CDR1 is MGHRA and CDR2 YSYEKL. V lost 8 bases to trimming and J lost 1 base; unmatched junction nucleotides: 11. CDR3 length equals 16 residues. Here the CDR3 reads CASQPGLVFGTDTQYF. The DNA for the CDR3 is TGCGCCAGCCAACCGGGACTAGTGTTCGGCACAGATACGCAGTATTTT.

This clone occurred a few times. The chain uses TRBV28 and TRBJ2-4, with D possibly called TRBD1 or TRBD2 (5 bases each). This CDR3 has 13 residues. Trimming took off 8 bases at V and 4 bases at J, with 12 bases between the two ends. Germline V gene data show CDR1 as MDHEN and CDR2 as SYDVKM. In DNA form, the CDR3 reads TGTGCCAGCTCCCGGGACGGAAAAAACATTCAGTACTTC. Protein: CASSRDGKNIQYF.

This clone was seen repeatedly, ten times or more. This CDR3 is also generated by other DNA sequences in the sample. The chain joins TRBV27 to TRBJ2-5; D gene uncertain. The assigned J gene may be wrong: the sequence end matches TRBJ2-7 better. CDR1 and CDR2 (germline): MNHEY, SMNVEV (reference sequence). There are 12 residues in the CDR3. The CDR3 bases are TGTGCCAGCAGGTCCCCCTCGTACGAGCAGTACTTC. It encodes CASRSPSYEQYF.

This clone was seen a few times. J is TRBJ1-5 and V is TRBV4-1; D is unresolved. The CDR3 spans 15 residues. The germline V gene has CDR1 MGHRA and CDR2 YSYEKL. V lost 0 bases and J lost 0, with 6 bases in between. The CDR3 nucleotides are TGCGCCAGCAGCCAAGATGGAGATAGCAATCAGCCCCAGCATTTT. The encoded protein is CASSQDGDSNQPQHF.

This clone has just a few counts. The sample carries other DNA sequences with the same CDR3. The gene calls are TRBV27 and TRBJ1-2; D remains unclear. Germline CDR1 MNHEY, CDR2 SMNVEV (reference sequence). This CDR3 comprises 14 residues. Trimming cost V 7 bases and J 3 bases, with 15 bases left between them. CDR3 in DNA: TGTGCCAGCACTAGAGCAGGTCGGGACTATGGCTACACCTTC. Translation gives CASTRAGRDYGYTF.

Details on this clone: This sequence may be a read error, since a much larger clone differs from it by one base. The chain links TRBV2 to TRBJ2-7; D call uncertain. The V end was cut by 6 bases, the J end by 3 bases, with 6 bases between. CDR1 is SNHLY and CDR2 is FYNNEI in the germline V gene. This CDR3 comprises 11 residues. The CDR3, as DNA: TGTGCCAGCAGCTACTACTACGAGCAGTACTTC. It translates to CASSYYYEQYF.

The genes are TRBV14 and TRBJ1-2; D remains unclear. V was cut by 4 bases and J by 2 bases, with 8 bases left in between. CDR1 is SGHDN, CDR2 FVKESK, per germline. The CDR3 has 13 residues. The CDR3: CASSPGINYGYTF. DNA for the CDR3: TGTGCCAGCAGCCCCGGGATCAACTATGGCTACACCTTC.

This chain joins TRBV7-8 and TRBJ2-3, with 7 positions matching TRBD2. Germline V CDR1 and CDR2: SGHVS, FQNEAQ. V dropped 5 bases and J dropped 5; count of bases not matched to a gene: 13. The CDR3 has 16 amino acids. CDR3 DNA: TGTGCCAGCAGCCCATTTGGCGGGAGCACCTTAGATACGCAGTATTTT. Protein sequence: CASSPFGGSTLDTQYF.

The V and J genes are TRBV5-1 and TRBJ2-5, with D possibly matching TRBD1 (5 bases). This CDR3 is built from 14 residues. Trimming left V 3 bases short and J 1 base short, with 10 bases between. CDR1 SGHRS and CDR2 YFSETQ come from the germline V gene. The CDR3: CASSSDNTQETQYF. CDR3 DNA: TGCGCCAGCAGCTCGGACAACACCCAAGAGACCCAGTACTTC.

This clone occurred a few times. The V and J genes are TRBV7-9 and TRBJ2-5, with TRBD2 matching 8 bases. The germline gives CDR1 SEHNR, CDR2 FQNEAQ (reference sequence). The CDR3 extends over 15 amino acids. V was pared by 4 bases and J by 1 base, with 5 bases of the junction left unmatched. The CDR3 sequence is CASSSPGGSQETQYF. The CDR3 nucleotides read TGTGCCAGCAGCTCTCCGGGGGGGAGCCAAGAGACCCAGTACTTC.

This sequence joins TRBV29-1 and TRBJ2-5, with 9 bases identical to TRBD1. The CDR3 has 13 amino acids. The germline V gene has CDR1 SQVTM and CDR2 ANQGSEA. V lost 4 bases, J lost 5 bases, and 5 bases stayed unmatched. CDR3 DNA sequence: TGCAGCGTTGGAACAGGGGGCTCCGAGACCCAGTACTTC. It translates to CSVGTGGSETQYF.

This clone turned up a few times. The V and J genes are TRBV4-3 and TRBJ1-1; TRBD1 agrees at 7 bases. The CDR3 is 15 residues long. Trimming cost V 4 bases and J 5 bases; bases outside gene matches: 10. Germline assignment: CDR1 LGHNA and CDR2 YSLEER. The CDR3 here is CASSLLQGLKTEAFF. The CDR3 DNA reads TGCGCCAGCAGCCTATTACAGGGGCTCAAAACTGAAGCTTTCTTT.

This clone was detected only once. The chain recombines TRBV7-2 with TRBJ2-2; TRBD2 might be the D (5 bases). The CDR3 contains 13 residues. CDR1 is SGHTA and CDR2 is FQGNSA in the germline V gene. Trimming removed 4 bases from V and 6 bases from J, with 9 bases in between. Written as DNA, the CDR3 is TGTGCCAGCAGCTGGACTCCCGCCGGGGAGCTGTTTTTT. It encodes CASSWTPAGELFF.

The chain has TRBV7-9 and TRBJ2-3; no definite D call. The V gene's germline CDR1 is SEHNR and CDR2 FQNEAQ (reference sequence). V was clipped by 5 bases and J by 4 bases, with 28 bases between them. The CDR3 extends over 19 amino acids. The CDR3 here is CASSHESRLGRVRADTQYF. As DNA, the CDR3 is TGTGCCAGCAGCCACGAAAGCCGCCTGGGTAGGGTTCGGGCAGATACGCAGTATTTT. The variable domain in full, with the rest retrieved from reference TRBV7-9 and TRBJ2-3, is DTGVSQNPRHKITKRGQNVTFRCDPISEHNRLYWYRQTLGQGPEFLTYFQNEAQLEKSRLLSDRFSAERPKGSFSTLEIQRTEQGDSAMYLCASSHESRLGRVRADTQYFGPGTRLTVL.

The V call is TRBV7-2, the J call TRBJ1-6; unclear D gene. Trimming removed 1 base at V and 9 bases at J, with 10 bases between. CDR1 and CDR2 (germline): SGHTA, FQGNSA. The CDR3 is 14 residues long. This CDR3 reads CASSLVGPASPLHF. The CDR3 nucleotides are TGTGCCAGCAGCTTAGTAGGGCCGGCTTCACCCCTCCACTTT.